This T cell receptor (beta chain) was retrieved from a study of T cell responses to AZD1222 COVID-19 vaccine. Study-wide results and limits: Spike-wide vaccine-associated CD4 TCRs dominated at 160-218 and 743-854. Of the AZD1222 recipients, only 5 or 6 were seropositive at baseline. The study reported that nearly half of spike-specific TCRs target unmutated variant regions.

As concerns this clone: Antigen specificity is unknown.

CDR3 size: 16 residues. The germline gives CDR1 MNHNS, CDR2 SASEGT. The V end was cut by 4 bases, the J end by 6 bases, with 16 bases between. This table comes from immunoSEQ multiplex PCR, and its TCRdb copy is limited to in-frame clones, with some not included. The repertoire holds 120,000 to 150,000 clones, with almost 90% as singletons. J is TRBJ1-6 and V is TRBV6-1; D possibly corresponds to TRBD1 (6 bases). The sample here was peripheral blood, taken 28 days after the second AZD1222 dose. The receptor's source is an adult who received the AZD1222 COVID-19 vaccine. The CDR3 is CASSATGQGINSPLHF. DNA for the CDR3: TGTGCCAGCAGTGCGACAGGACAAGGAATTAATTCACCCCTCCACTTT.